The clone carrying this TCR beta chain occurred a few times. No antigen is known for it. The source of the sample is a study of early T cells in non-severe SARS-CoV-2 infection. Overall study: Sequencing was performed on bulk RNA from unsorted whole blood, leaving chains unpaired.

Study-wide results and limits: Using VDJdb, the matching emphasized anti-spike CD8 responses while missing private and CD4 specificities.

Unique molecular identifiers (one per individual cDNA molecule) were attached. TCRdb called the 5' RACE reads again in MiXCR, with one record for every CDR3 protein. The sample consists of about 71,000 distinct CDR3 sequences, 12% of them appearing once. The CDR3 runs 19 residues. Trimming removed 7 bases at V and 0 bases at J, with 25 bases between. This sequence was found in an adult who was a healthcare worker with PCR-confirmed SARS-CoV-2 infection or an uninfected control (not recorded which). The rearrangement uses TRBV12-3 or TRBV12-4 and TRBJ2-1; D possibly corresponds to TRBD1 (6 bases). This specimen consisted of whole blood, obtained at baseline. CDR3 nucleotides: TGTGCCAGCACCAATGCCGGGACATTCCCCCCGAGCTCCTACAATGAGCAGTTCTTC. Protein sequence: CASTNAGTFPPSSYNEQFF.